This record covers a single T cell receptor (beta chain). In the authors' methods: It was from reference gene primer amplification that nucleated cell counts were estimated. Measured with immunoSEQ multiplex PCR; TCRdb has only the in-frame clones, and not every one. Clone size and V and J calls were adopted from that table, with D and trimming inferred from the DNA. The sample includes roughly 330,000 clones, around 90% of them seen just once. This sample was taken from a study of blood T cell repertoires in COVID-19. Germline values: CDR1 LNHDA, CDR2 SQIVND (reference sequence). The V gene end was trimmed by 5 bases and the J gene end by 8 bases; junction bases not matched to a gene: 2. The CDR3 is 12 residues long.

V gene TRBV19 combines with J gene TRBJ2-1; 8 nucleotides align to TRBD1. Specimen: peripheral blood. The sequence came from a man aged 18-30 years who had recovered from COVID-19. The CDR3 here is CASSGQGYEQFF. The CDR3 nucleotides read TGTGCCAGTAGTGGACAGGGCTATGAGCAGTTCTTC.